The rows below give T cell receptor beta chains drawn from one sample of a study of T-cell reconstitution after alpha-beta-depleted transplantation in children. TCRdb re-analysed the PCR reads in MiXCR, keeping a single row per CDR3 protein. Here the sample spans about 200,000 distinct CDR3 sequences, approximately 6.9% being singletons. The sample consisted of PBMCs, taken before TCRalphabeta/CD19-depleted stem cell transplant. The receptor source for this set is a boy under 10 years old with acute lymphoblastic leukemia, due to receive a stem cell transplant. CDR3s include the opening cysteine and the closing phenylalanine or tryptophan. Fields, in order: clone size, D gene, V gene, J gene, CDR3 DNA, CDR3 protein. D genes are given only for firm matches. Expanded clones get a size class; other rows say once, few or many, or leave the size out.

.,TRBD2,TRBV11-2,TRBJ2-1,TGTGCCAGCAGCTTAGGACTAGCGAGGAAGTACAATGAGCAGTTCTTC,CASSLGLARKYNEQFF
many,.,TRBV20-1,TRBJ2-1,TGCAGTGCTACGAGGGTGCGCGATGAGCAGTTCTTC,CSATRVRDEQFF
many,TRBD1,TRBV12-3/TRBV12-4,TRBJ2-1,TGTGCCAGCAGTCCCACTACAGGGGTTGAGCAGTTCTTC,CASSPTTGVEQFF
many,.,TRBV29-1,TRBJ1-2,TGCAGCGTTGCCGGGGTTAGGGGCTATGGCTACACCTTC,CSVAGVRGYGYTF
many,.,TRBV20-1,TRBJ2-7,TGCAGTGCTAGAGGGGCTAGTGACTACGAGCAGTACTTC,CSARGASDYEQYF
many,.,TRBV18,TRBJ2-2,TGTGCCAGCTCACCACCGAACACCGGGGAGCTGCTTTTT,CASSPPNTGELLF
many,TRBD1,TRBV29-1,TRBJ2-7,TGCAGCGTTGGACAGGGTTACTTC,CSVGQGYF
few,TRBD1,TRBV6-5,TRBJ1-1,TGTGCCAGCAGTTACGACAGGGTTACTGAAGCTTTCTTT,CASSYDRVTEAFF
.,TRBD1,TRBV7-9,TRBJ2-7,TGTGCCAGCAGCTTTGGACAGGGAAACGAGCAGTACTTC,CASSFGQGNEQYF
many,TRBD1,TRBV14,TRBJ1-4,TGTGCCAGCAGCCGGGACAGGGGAGTCGGAAAACTGTTTTTT,CASSRDRGVGKLFF
many,TRBD1,TRBV29-1,TRBJ2-1,TGCAGCGTTGACCCACAGGGGGCGGATGAGCAGTTCTTC,CSVDPQGADEQFF
few,TRBD2,TRBV28,TRBJ2-5,TGTGCCAGCACCCATGGGGTAGCGGGAGCTGAAGAGACCCAGTACTTC,CASTHGVAGAEETQYF
few,TRBD1,TRBV12-3/TRBV12-4,TRBJ1-1,TGTGCCAGCAGTTTACCCGCGGGACAGGCGACGTTTGAAGCTTTCTTT,CASSLPAGQATFEAFF
.,.,TRBV7-8,TRBJ2-1,TGTGCCAGCAGCTTGTCTTGGTCCTACAATGAGCAGTTCTTC,CASSLSWSYNEQFF
many,.,TRBV7-2,TRBJ2-2,TGTGCCAGCAGCTTTACGGGTTCCGGGGAGCTGTTTTTT,CASSFTGSGELFF
many,TRBD1,TRBV10-2,TRBJ1-1,TGCGCCAGCAGAGACAGGGTAGGGAACACTGAAGCTTTCTTT,CASRDRVGNTEAFF
.,.,TRBV6-5,TRBJ2-1,TGTGCCAGCAGTTACAGGCACTTATACAATGAGCAGTTCTTC,CASSYRHLYNEQFF
many,.,TRBV20-1,TRBJ2-5,TGCAGTGCTAGGCAGGGGGGTAAAGAGACCCAGTACTTC,CSARQGGKETQYF
.,.,TRBV3-1,TRBJ2-2,TGTGCCAGCAGCCCAGAGGTGGGCACCGGGGAGCTGTTTTTT,CASSPEVGTGELFF
.,TRBD1,TRBV6-1,TRBJ1-4,TGTGCCAGCAAAGGGGGCATTAGTTACGAAAAACTGTTTTTT,CASKGGISYEKLFF
many,TRBD2,TRBV5-6,TRBJ2-2,TGTGCCAGCAGCCCTAGCGGAGTCCCCGGGGAGCTGTTTTTT,CASSPSGVPGELFF
.,.,TRBV10-2,TRBJ2-5,TGCGCCAGCAGTCCTTCGGGTCTAGAGACCCAGTACTTC,CASSPSGLETQYF
many,.,TRBV28,TRBJ2-3,TGTGCCAGCAGTCTACCTCAGGGGAAGGAGGCTACGCAGTATTTT,CASSLPQGKEATQYF
many,TRBD1,TRBV5-1,TRBJ2-5,TGCGCCAGCAGCCTAGGGACAGTCCCCCAAGAGACCCAGTACTTC,CASSLGTVPQETQYF
many,TRBD2,TRBV20-1,TRBJ2-5,TGCAGTGCTAGTGGGCGGGGGGTCCAAGAGACCCAGTACTTC,CSASGRGVQETQYF
many,.,TRBV4-3,TRBJ1-6,TGCGCCAGCAGCCAAGATGAGGAAGTCTCACCCCTCCACTTT,CASSQDEEVSPLHF
.,.,TRBV12-3/TRBV12-4,TRBJ2-7,TGTGCCATCAGCCTAATCATGGATAGGCAGTACTTC,CAISLIMDRQYF
.,.,TRBV14,TRBJ2-6,TGTGCCAGCAGCCCAATCAGGGAGTTAAGCTCTGGGGCCAACGTCCTGACTTTC,CASSPIRELSSGANVLTF
many,.,TRBV6-2/TRBV6-3,TRBJ2-7,TGTGCCAGCAGTCCGGCTGGGCCAGGGACCCACGAGCAGTACTTC,CASSPAGPGTHEQYF
.,.,TRBV5-1,TRBJ2-7,TGCGCCAGCAGCCGCCGGGACGCCTCCTACGAGCAGTACTTC,CASSRRDASYEQYF
many,.,TRBV27,TRBJ2-5,TGTGCCAGCAGCTCTACACTGACTGACACGGGTCGGCAAGAGACCCAGTACTTC,CASSSTLTDTGRQETQYF
.,.,TRBV7-2,TRBJ1-2,TGTGCCAGCAACTTCTGGGGGGGGGCTTACCTCTATGGCTACACCTTC,CASNFWGGAYLYGYTF
.,.,TRBV7-9,TRBJ2-2,TGTGCCAGCAGCTTAGCAGGGACCAACACCGGGGAGCTGTTTTTT,CASSLAGTNTGELFF
many,.,TRBV5-1,TRBJ2-5,TGCGCCAGCAGCTTGGAAATCGCAGGACAAGAGACCCAGTACTTC,CASSLEIAGQETQYF
few,.,TRBV11-2,TRBJ1-2,TGTGCCAGCAGCTTAGAACGTGCGGCGGGTATCACTAACTATGGCTACACCTTC,CASSLERAAGITNYGYTF
few,.,TRBV12-3/TRBV12-4,TRBJ2-1,TGTACCAGCGGACAGTACAATGAGCAGTTCTTC,CTSGQYNEQFF
many,TRBD2,TRBV29-1,TRBJ2-3,TGCAGCGGGCTTCGTACTAGCGGGAGTACAGATACGCAGTATTTT,CSGLRTSGSTDTQYF
few,.,TRBV9,TRBJ2-1,TGTGCCAGCAGCGTAGCTGGGACCGAATCCTACAATGAGCAGTTCTTC,CASSVAGTESYNEQFF
many,TRBD2,TRBV12-3/TRBV12-4,TRBJ2-7,TGTGCCAGCAGTTTGGGCGGCGGGAGTGCTTACGAGCAGTACTTC,CASSLGGGSAYEQYF
many,.,TRBV7-2,TRBJ2-5,TGTGCCAGCAGCCCTAGAGAGGGTCGGGGAGAGACCCAGTACTTC,CASSPREGRGETQYF
.,TRBD1,TRBV7-2,TRBJ1-2,TGTGCCAGCAGCCGTAACAGGGGGGGCTACACCTTC,CASSRNRGGYTF
many,.,TRBV29-1,TRBJ2-5,TGCAGCGTGGGGTTGCCGCTACAAGAGACCCAGTACTTC,CSVGLPLQETQYF
many,TRBD2,TRBV12-3/TRBV12-4,TRBJ2-5,TGTGCCAGCACTCATAGCGGGAGTAGGGAGACCCAGTACTTC,CASTHSGSRETQYF
many,TRBD2,TRBV20-1,TRBJ2-1,TGCAGTGCTAGTGGACTAGCGGGAAGGAGCTCCTACAATGAGCAGTTCTTC,CSASGLAGRSSYNEQFF
few,TRBD2,TRBV4-2,TRBJ2-2,TGTGCCAGCAGCCAAGGGTCTAGCGGGAGGAACACCGGGGAGCTGTTTTTT,CASSQGSSGRNTGELFF
many,.,TRBV5-1,TRBJ2-3,TGCGCCAGCACCGTCCCCTCCGATACGCAGTATTTT,CASTVPSDTQYF